This T cell receptor (beta chain) is drawn from a study of blood T cell repertoires in COVID-19. About the research overall: In each case, the material was cDNA or gDNA derived from T cells, B-cell-depleted T cells, or PBMCs.

The Seattle patients joined while their infection was active and were tracked longitudinally afterward. TCRdb's copy holds only in-frame clones and misses some; the assay was immunoSEQ multiplex PCR. The profile shows 200,000 to 250,000 clones, about 87% of them singletons. V dropped 0 bases and J dropped 1 base, with 13 bases sitting between them. Germline values: CDR1 SGDLS, CDR2 YYNGEE. There are 17 residues in the CDR3. The genes are TRBV9 and TRBJ1-4; D may be TRBD1 (5 bases). Sequences were obtained from peripheral blood. This receptor was taken from a man aged 30 to 39 with COVID-19, enrolled during active disease. The CDR3 region is CASSVGVGLVTNEKLFF. The CDR3 DNA follows: TGTGCCAGCAGCGTAGGGGTGGGGCTGGTAACTAATGAAAAACTGTTTTTT.